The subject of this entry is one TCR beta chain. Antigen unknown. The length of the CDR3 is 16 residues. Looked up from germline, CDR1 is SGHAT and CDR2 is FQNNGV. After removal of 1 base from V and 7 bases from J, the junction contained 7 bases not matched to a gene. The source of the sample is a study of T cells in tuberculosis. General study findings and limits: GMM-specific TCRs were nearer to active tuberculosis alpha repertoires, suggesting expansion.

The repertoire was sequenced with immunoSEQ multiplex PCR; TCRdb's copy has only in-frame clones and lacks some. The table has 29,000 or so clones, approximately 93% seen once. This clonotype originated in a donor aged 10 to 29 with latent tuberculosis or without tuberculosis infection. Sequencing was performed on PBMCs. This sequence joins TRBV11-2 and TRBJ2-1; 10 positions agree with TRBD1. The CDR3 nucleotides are TGTGCCAGCAGCTTAGCGACAGGGGGCGGGTGGAATGAGCAGTTCTTC. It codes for CASSLATGGGWNEQFF.